What follows are 20 T cell receptor beta chains derived from one specimen sequenced in a study of blood T cell repertoires in COVID-19. Here immunoSEQ multiplex PCR was the method, and the copy in TCRdb shows in-frame clones only, minus some. The sample contains around 130,000 clones, 65% to 90% of which appear only once. The sequencing sample was made of peripheral blood. These receptor sequences come from a human donor in a cohort sampled during active COVID-19.

In its sample, this clone was seen a few times. The chain couples TRBV6-5 to TRBJ1-5; 7 bases line up with TRBD1. The CDR3 runs to 14 residues. Per the germline V gene, CDR1 is MNHEY and CDR2 is SVGAGI. With 4 bases clipped from V and 7 bases from J, the junction kept 7 bases outside the gene matches. CDR3 region: CASSSGGGRQPQHF. The DNA of the CDR3 is TGTGCCAGCAGTTCGGGAGGGGGCCGACAGCCCCAGCATTTT.

This clone was recorded only once. The chain is built from TRBV5-1 and TRBJ1-4; tentatively, D is TRBD1 (6 bases). CDR1 SGHRS and CDR2 YFSETQ come from the germline V gene. This CDR3 contains 15 residues. V lost 4 bases to trimming and J lost 5 bases, with 15 bases between them. In nucleotides, the CDR3 is TGCGCCAGCAGCCCGGGGCGGGGGCCAAATGAAAAACTGTTTTTT. Translating it yields CASSPGRGPNEKLFF.

The chain has TRBV11-2 and TRBJ2-1; D might be TRBD2 (7 bases). CDR1 is SGHAT, CDR2 FQNNGV, per germline. The V end lost 1 base, the J end lost 8 bases, and 21 bases lay between the germline ends. The CDR3 length is 17 residues. The CDR3 protein is CASSLVGRTRGGDEQFF. The CDR3 DNA reads TGTGCCAGCAGCTTAGTAGGCCGGACTAGAGGGGGGGATGAGCAGTTCTTC.

This sequence joins TRBV13 and TRBJ1-6; 8 nucleotides agree with TRBD1. The CDR3 covers 14 residues. In germline, CDR1 is PRHDT, CDR2 FYEKMQ (reference sequence). V lost 0 bases and J lost 8; bases outside the gene matches: 0. CDR3 bases: TGTGCCAGCAGCTTAGGGACAGGGGATTCACCCCTCCACTTT. This encodes CASSLGTGDSPLHF.

The chain joins TRBV7-9 to TRBJ2-5, with D hard to call. Trimming took 1 base from V and 5 from J, leaving 5 bases between them. CDR3 length: 12 amino acids. Germline loops: CDR1 SEHNR, CDR2 FQNEAQ (reference sequence). The CDR3 region is CASSLDIETQYF. The CDR3 DNA is TGTGCCAGCAGCTTAGACATCGAGACCCAGTACTTC.

This sequence joins TRBV6-5 and TRBJ1-5; D uncertain. V lost 8 bases, J lost 2 bases, and 16 bases lay in between. Germline V lookup: CDR1 MNHEY, CDR2 SVGAGI. The CDR3 consists of 15 residues. The CDR3 coding sequence is TGTGCCAGCTGGGAGGGCGCCCGGGGCAATCAGCCCCAGCATTTT. Residues: CASWEGARGNQPQHF.

The genes are TRBV6-5 and TRBJ2-7; tentatively, D is TRBD1 (6 bases). The CDR3 runs 14 residues. With 7 bases removed from V and 2 bases from J, the gap between germline ends came to 15 bases. Germline CDR1 MNHEY, CDR2 SVGAGI. In nucleotides, the CDR3 is TGTGCCAGCACCCCCCAACCAGGGGCCTACGAGCAGTACTTC. Translating it yields CASTPQPGAYEQYF.

The chain links TRBV5-1 to TRBJ1-6; D not resolved. Germline V lookup: CDR1 SGHRS, CDR2 YFSETQ. This CDR3 region has 13 residues. The V gene lost 3 bases and the J gene lost 8 bases, with 9 bases spanning the gap. As DNA, the CDR3 is TGCGCCAGCAGCTCCGTTAATGATTCACCCCTCCACTTT. Translating gives CASSSVNDSPLHF.

This clone was counted a single time. The chain couples TRBV15 to TRBJ1-4; TRBD1 agrees at 7 bases. Trimming removed 0 bases from V and 7 bases from J; junction bases left unmatched: 5. The CDR3 is made up of 15 amino acids. In germline, CDR1 is LNHNV, CDR2 YYDKDF (reference sequence). For the CDR3, the DNA is TGTGCCACCAGCAGAGAACAGGGGTTTACTGAAAAACTGTTTTTT. This codes for CATSREQGFTEKLFF.

V and J are TRBV12-3 or TRBV12-4 and TRBJ2-7, with D hard to call. This CDR3 has 12 amino acids. The V end lost 1 base, the J end lost 5 bases, and 6 bases lay between the germline ends. Here the CDR3 reads CASSLVWHEQYF. In DNA, the CDR3 is TGTGCCAGCAGTTTAGTGTGGCACGAGCAGTACTTC.

V is TRBV15 and J is TRBJ2-3; weak D call: TRBD2 (6 bases). V was pared by 0 bases and J by 8 bases, with 15 bases between. Germline V gene lookup returns CDR1 LNHNV and CDR2 YYDKDF (reference sequence). This CDR3 spans 15 amino acids. DNA for the CDR3: TGTGCCACCAGCAGAGAAGGGACTTCACCTCCTACGCAGTATTTT. It is translated as CATSREGTSPPTQYF. The full variable domain, its missing parts supplied by reference TRBV15 and TRBJ2-3, is DAMVIQNPRYQVTQFGKPVTLSCSQTLNHNVMYWYQQKSSQAPKLLFHYYDKDFNNEADTPDNFQSRRPNTSFCFLDIRSPGLGDTAMYLCATSREGTSPPTQYFGPGTRLTVL.

This chain connects TRBV19 to TRBJ2-5, with TRBD1 matching 10 bases. The germline V gene encodes CDR1 LNHDA and CDR2 SQIVND (reference sequence). Germline trimming cut 6 bases from V and 3 bases from J; bases unmatched to any gene: 13. The CDR3 totals 17 residues. DNA of the CDR3: TGTGCCAGTAGCCCTACATCCGGGACAGGGGTAAAAGAGACCCAGTACTTC. It yields the protein CASSPTSGTGVKETQYF.

V is TRBV23-1 and J is TRBJ1-5; no clear D. TRBV23-1 is annotated as an ORF whose role is uncertain. The CDR3 totals 14 residues. The V end was cut by 6 bases, the J end by 0 bases, with 9 bases between. DNA of the CDR3: TGCGCCAGCAGGAGGATATATAGCAATCAGCCCCAGCATTTT. It is translated as CASRRIYSNQPQHF.

This clone appeared once. The V gene is TRBV10-1, the J gene TRBJ1-4, with TRBD1 identical over 7 bases. The V segment lost 8 bases and the J segment 5 bases; nucleotides outside the gene matches: 8. Per the germline V gene, CDR1 is WNHNN and CDR2 is SYGVQD (reference sequence). This CDR3 region has 14 residues. The CDR3 nucleotides read TGCGCCAGCTCCACAGGGGACGAAAATGAAAAACTGTTTTTT. Amino acid sequence: CASSTGDENEKLFF.

J is TRBJ2-5 and V is TRBV19; TRBD1 matches 9 bases. Germline V lookup: CDR1 LNHDA, CDR2 SQIVND (reference sequence). J lost 1 base, V lost 4 bases, and 4 bases had no gene match. The CDR3 has 15 amino acids. The CDR3 spells CASSRGQGGQETQYF. Written as DNA, the CDR3 is TGTGCCAGTAGTAGGGGACAGGGAGGCCAAGAGACCCAGTACTTC.

J is TRBJ1-6 and V is TRBV24-1; D is ambiguous. Trimming removed 4 bases at V and 14 bases at J, with 17 bases between. Germline V gene sequence: CDR1 KGHDR, CDR2 SFDVKD. The CDR3 runs to 14 residues. For the CDR3, the DNA is TGTGCCACCAGTGAGCCCAGACAAAACTCAGCCCTCCACTTT. It translates to CATSEPRQNSALHF.

This chain's CDR3 is CASSQGLQNYGYTF. The CDR3 DNA reads as TGTGCCAGCAGCCAAGGTCTACAGAACTATGGCTACACCTTC. This rearrangement joins TRBV3-1 (or the pseudogene TRBV3-2) to TRBJ1-2; D ambiguous. Per the germline V gene, CDR1 is LGHDT and CDR2 is YNNKEL (reference sequence). Trimming took 1 base from V and 2 from J, leaving 8 bases between them. CDR3 size: 14 residues.

The chain recombines TRBV7-9 with TRBJ1-6; D unclear. The CDR3 is made up of 14 amino acids. Germline CDR1 reads SEHNR; CDR2 reads FQNEAQ (reference sequence). Trimming removed 1 base from V and 10 bases from J, with 11 bases in between. The CDR3 sequence: CASSLGGGDSPLHF. Here the CDR3 DNA reads TGTGCCAGCAGCTTAGGCGGAGGAGACTCACCCCTCCACTTT.

The chain employs TRBV5-1 and TRBJ1-2, with D hard to call. With 0 bases removed from V and 1 base from J, the gap between germline ends came to 10 bases. Looked up from germline, CDR1 is SGHRS and CDR2 is YFSETQ. The CDR3 has 15 residues. The CDR3: CASSLEPGSNYGYTF. The CDR3 DNA reads TGCGCCAGCAGCTTGGAACCAGGAAGTAACTATGGCTACACCTTC.

The sample holds one count of this clone. The rearrangement links TRBV18 to TRBJ2-6; no reliable D call. V lost 2 bases to trimming and J lost 2 bases, with 10 bases between them. The CDR3 has 16 amino acids. Germline V gene sequence: CDR1 KGHSH, CDR2 LQKENI. CDR3 bases: TGTGCCAGCTCACCAAGCAGGTCGACTGGGGCCAACGTCCTGACTTTC. This encodes CASSPSRSTGANVLTF.